These 13 T cell receptor beta chains originate from one sample sequenced in a study of T cell responses to AZD1222 COVID-19 vaccine. The method was immunoSEQ multiplex PCR; TCRdb's version includes in-frame clones alone and lacks a portion of them. The profile shows 59,000 or so clones, 80% to 90% of them singletons. The sequencing here drew on peripheral blood, taken on day 0 of AZD1222 vaccination. The source is an adult in good health.

V is TRBV2 and J is TRBJ2-3, with TRBD1 matching over 10 bases. The trim removed 6 bases at V and 5 bases at J, leaving 8 bases unmatched. CDR3 length equals 15 residues. Germline values: CDR1 SNHLY, CDR2 FYNNEI. The CDR3 reads CASRQTGGRGDTQYF. The CDR3 nucleotides read TGTGCCAGCAGGCAGACAGGGGGCAGGGGAGATACGCAGTATTTT.

The chain recombines TRBV4-2 with TRBJ2-1; D assignment may be TRBD1 or TRBD2 (5 bases each). Germline V CDR1 and CDR2: LGHNA, YNFKEQ. This CDR3 contains 14 residues. Trimming removed 6 bases from V and 7 bases from J, with 16 bases in between. The CDR3 sequence is CASRSVGDTNEQFF. CDR3 nucleotide sequence: TGTGCCAGCAGATCCGTGGGGGATACAAATGAGCAGTTCTTC.

The genes are TRBV30 and TRBJ1-5; D gene unclear. The germline V gene encodes CDR1 GTSNPN and CDR2 SVGIG (reference sequence). The CDR3 sequence is 16 residues long. V was shortened by 6 bases and J by 0 bases, with 18 bases between the two germline ends. Here the CDR3 DNA reads TGTGCCTGTTTTAGGCCCTTTTATTGTAGCAATCAGCCCCAGCATTTT. Its translation is CACFRPFYCSNQPQHF.

As DNA, the CDR3 is TGCGCCAGCAGCCCCCCAGGGGGCGTAATCAATGAGCAGTTCTTC. Translated: CASSPPGGVINEQFF. The rearrangement links TRBV5-1 to TRBJ2-1; 8 bases are a match to TRBD1. Germline CDR1 is SGHRS and CDR2 is YFSETQ. The CDR3 is 15 residues long. J lost 6 bases, V lost 4 bases, and 9 bases had no gene match.

J is TRBJ1-5 and V is TRBV3-1 (or the pseudogene TRBV3-2); 10 nucleotides agree with TRBD1. Germline trimming cut 4 bases from V and 8 bases from J; bases unmatched to any gene: 5. The germline CDR1 and CDR2 sequences are LGHDT and YNNKEL (reference sequence). The CDR3 runs 14 residues. This CDR3 reads CASSPTGGEEPQHF. CDR3 DNA sequence: TGTGCCAGCAGCCCGACAGGGGGCGAAGAGCCCCAGCATTTT.

The genes are TRBV24-1 and TRBJ2-1, with D possibly being TRBD2 (5 bases). The CDR3 has 13 residues. V lost 5 bases, J lost 6 bases, and 10 bases lay in between. The germline V gene encodes CDR1 KGHDR and CDR2 SFDVKD. The CDR3 DNA reads as TGTGCCACCAGTGGAGAGGGCGGCAATGAGCAGTTCTTC. It encodes CATSGEGGNEQFF.

This chain uses TRBV3-1 (or the pseudogene TRBV3-2) with TRBJ2-2; no clear D gene. The CDR3 loop spans 18 amino acids. The germline V gene encodes CDR1 LGHDT and CDR2 YNNKEL (reference sequence). Deletions cut 1 base from V and 6 bases from J, with 21 bases between. Written as DNA, the CDR3 is TGTGCCAGCAGCCAAGTTCTCAGAGGTCCAAAGGGCCCCGGGGAGCTGTTTTTT. Translation: CASSQVLRGPKGPGELFF.

V gene TRBV18 combines with J gene TRBJ1-2; weak D call: TRBD1 (6 bases). V was shortened by 2 bases and J by 1 base, with 14 bases between the two germline ends. Germline V gene sequence: CDR1 KGHSH, CDR2 LQKENI. The CDR3 extends over 16 amino acids. In nucleotides, the CDR3 is TGTGCCAGCTCACCAGGACGAAACAGGGATAACTATGGCTACACCTTC. Translated: CASSPGRNRDNYGYTF.

The chain employs TRBV12-3 or TRBV12-4 and TRBJ1-4, with D possibly matching TRBD1 (5 bases). This CDR3 is 12 amino acids long. With 6 bases removed from V and 16 bases from J, the gap between germline ends came to 18 bases. This CDR3 is CASSPWGEVQFF. CDR3 DNA: TGTGCCAGCAGCCCGTGGGGGGAGGTCCAGTTTTTT.

This chain links TRBV5-6 with TRBJ2-4, with 7 bases identical to TRBD1. With V trimmed by 10 bases and J by 1 base, 14 bases remained unmatched. The germline V gene has CDR1 SGHDT and CDR2 YYEEEE. The CDR3 covers 16 residues. CDR3 in amino acids: CAPKTGSDEAKNIQYF. CDR3 nucleotide sequence: TGTGCCCCGAAGACAGGGAGTGACGAGGCCAAAAACATTCAGTACTTC.

The chain joins TRBV6-1 to TRBJ1-1, with D unresolved. Looked up from germline, CDR1 is MNHNS and CDR2 is SASEGT. With 0 bases removed from V and 1 base from J, the gap between germline ends came to 6 bases. This CDR3 has 14 amino acids. The DNA of the CDR3 is TGTGCCAGCAGTGAAGCCTTCGGGAACACTGAAGCTTTCTTT. It codes for CASSEAFGNTEAFF.

The chain carries TRBV9 and TRBJ2-7, with D hard to call. This CDR3 spans 14 amino acids. The germline V and J ends were trimmed by 0 bases and 5 bases, with 12 bases remaining between them. The germline V gene encodes CDR1 SGDLS and CDR2 YYNGEE. The CDR3 is CASSVGVVSNEQYF. The CDR3 nucleotides read TGTGCCAGCAGCGTAGGGGTAGTTAGCAACGAGCAGTACTTC. The complete variable domain, with remaining parts taken from reference TRBV9 and TRBJ2-7, reads DSGVTQTPKHLITATGQRVTLRCSPRSGDLSVYWYQQSLDQGLQFLIQYYNGEERAKGNILERFSAQQFPDLHSELNLSSLELGDSALYFCASSVGVVSNEQYFGPGTRLTVT.

The rearrangement joins TRBV21-1 to TRBJ2-6; TRBD1, the table's D call, lacks a check against the DNA. TRBV21-1 is noted as a pseudogene. This CDR3 is 17 amino acids long. The CDR3 DNA reads as TGTGCCAGCAGCAAAGTTGACAGGCCCTCTGGGGCCAACGTCCTGACTTTC. Translation: CASSKVDRPSGANVLTF.